The rows below give T cell receptor beta chains drawn from one sample of a study of molecular identifiers for immune sequencing clone quantification. TCRdb analysed the PCR reads with MiXCR anew, one entry per CDR3 protein. The table records 490,000 or so distinct CDR3 sequences, about 26% of them present only once. Sample: naive CD8+ T cells from blood, with Jurkat cell RNA spiked in. All receptors derive from a human donor in good health. Some libraries in this study had Jurkat cell RNA spiked in. Each CDR3 is given with its conserved first and last residue. The D gene is left open where the match is weak. Clone size is given for some rows only: seen once, a few or many times, or a class if the clone is expanded.

>-|TRBV24-1|16|many|TRBJ2-2
TGTGCCACCAGTGATTACAACAGGGCGAACACCGGGGAGCTGTTTTTT
CATSDYNRANTGELFF
>-|TRBV21-1|14|few|TRBJ2-1
TGTGCCAGCCTCAGTCCTTGGCTAAGCAATGAGCAGTTCTTC
CASLSPWLSNEQFF
>-|TRBV6-6|12|-|TRBJ2-7
TGTGCCAGCAGTTACTCGCTTTACGAGCAGTACTTC
CASSYSLYEQYF
>-|TRBV6-1|15|few|TRBJ2-7
TGTGCCAGCAGTGATAAATTATCATGGTCCTACGAGCAGTACTTC
CASSDKLSWSYEQYF
>TRBD1|TRBV12-3/TRBV12-4|16|-|TRBJ2-3
TGTGCCAGCAGTCTAGGACAGGGGGCCACAACAGATACGCAGTATTTT
CASSLGQGATTDTQYF
>-|TRBV21-1|16|few|TRBJ2-7
TGTGCCAGCAGCAAAGCGCTCGGGCAAAGCTCCTACGAGCAGTACTTC
CASSKALGQSSYEQYF
>-|TRBV5-6|11|many|TRBJ2-3
TGTGCCAGCAGGCACGCAGATACGCAGTATTTT
CASRHADTQYF
>-|TRBV24-1|11|-|TRBJ2-7
TGTGCCACCAGTGATGCATGGCAGCAGTACTTC
CATSDAWQQYF
>TRBD2|TRBV24-1|16|-|TRBJ2-5
TGTGCCACCAGTGATGAGCGGGAGGGCCCGGGGGAGACCCAGTACTTC
CATSDEREGPGETQYF
>-|TRBV13|11|-|TRBJ1-3
TGTGCCAGCTTCCGGGGAAACACCATATATTTT
CASFRGNTIYF
>-|TRBV3-1|15|many|TRBJ2-2
TGTGCCAGCAGACAGAGCAGGGAATCAACCGGGGAGCTGTTTTTT
CASRQSRESTGELFF
>-|TRBV7-6|14|few|TRBJ1-4
TGTGCCAGCACTCCGGGGACCCCGGATGAAAAACTGTTTTTT
CASTPGTPDEKLFF
>-|TRBV27|17|few|TRBJ2-2
TGTGCCAGCAGTTTATTGAACCCGCAGGGAAACGCCGGGGAGCTGTTTTTT
CASSLLNPQGNAGELFF
>TRBD2|TRBV20-1|15|once|TRBJ2-7
TGCAGTGCTAGAGACCCCAAGACTAGCACCTACGAGCAGTACTTC
CSARDPKTSTYEQYF
>-|TRBV13|12|-|TRBJ1-1
TGTGCCGGCGGCCTAGAAAGCCCTGACGCTTTCTTT
CAGGLESPDAFF
>-|TRBV7-9|16|many|TRBJ1-3
TGTGCCAGCAGCTTAATCGGACAGCTCTCTGGAAACACCATATATTTT
CASSLIGQLSGNTIYF
>-|TRBV28|14|many|TRBJ2-7
TGTGCCACCGAAGCCGGGACAAGAACCTACGAGCAGTACTTC
CATEAGTRTYEQYF
>-|TRBV7-2|15|many|TRBJ1-2
TGTGCCAGCAGCTTAGTACAGGGCTTGGTCTATGGCTACACCTTC
CASSLVQGLVYGYTF
>-|TRBV7-9|13|-|TRBJ2-2
TGTGCCAGCAGCGGAGAAAACACCGGGGAGCTGCTTTTT
CASSGENTGELLF
>-|TRBV9|15|many|TRBJ2-1
TGTGCCAGCAGCGTAAGTTGGGGCAGTGGCAATGAGCAGTTCTTC
CASSVSWGSGNEQFF
>-|TRBV7-9|14|-|TRBJ2-7
TGTGCCAGCAGTATGACAGGTCCTTTTTACGAGCAGTACTTC
CASSMTGPFYEQYF
>TRBD1|TRBV9|16|-|TRBJ1-6
TGTGCCAGCAGCGTAGATCCCTGGGACAGGAATTCACCCCTCCACTTT
CASSVDPWDRNSPLHF
>TRBD1|TRBV6-2/TRBV6-3|14|-|TRBJ2-5
TGTGCCAGCAGCCGCTGGGACAGGGAAGAGACCCAGTACTTC
CASSRWDREETQYF
>-|TRBV2|15|few|TRBJ1-4
TGTGCCAGCAGTACCCCTCACGGGGGAGGGGAAAAACTGTTTTTT
CASSTPHGGGEKLFF
>-|TRBV12-5|12|-|TRBJ1-1
TGTGCTAGTGGTTCTTTGAACACTGAAGCTTTCTTT
CASGSLNTEAFF
>TRBD2|TRBV6-2/TRBV6-3|17|few|TRBJ2-3
TGTGCCAGCAGTTACTCGCCATGGGCGGGAGGTGCAGATACGCAGTATTTT
CASSYSPWAGGADTQYF
>-|TRBV29-1|12|-|TRBJ1-2
TGCAGCGTTGGAGGGGGTCTATATGGCTACACCTTC
CSVGGGLYGYTF
>-|TRBV30|15|few|TRBJ2-3
TGTGCCTGGAGTGTACTCTCGACCCACACAGATACGCAGTATTTT
CAWSVLSTHTDTQYF
>TRBD2|TRBV29-1|12|many|TRBJ2-5
TGCAGCGCAGAGGGACCGCGGGGGGCCCAGTACTTC
CSAEGPRGAQYF
>TRBD1|TRBV7-2|16|many|TRBJ2-2
TGTGCCAGCAGCTCAATGGGACAGGGGATCACCGGGGAGCTGTTTTTT
CASSSMGQGITGELFF
>-|TRBV2|16|-|TRBJ1-4
TGTGCCAGCAGTACGTCCAGTCGGGACCTCAGTGAAAAACTGTTTTTT
CASSTSSRDLSEKLFF
>-|TRBV6-2/TRBV6-3|12|many|TRBJ1-1
TGTGCCAGCAGTTACCCCCCCGGTGAAGCTTTCTTT
CASSYPPGEAFF
>-|TRBV12-3/TRBV12-4|14|many|TRBJ1-4
TGTGCCAGCAGCCCCGGGACACCGTCCGAAAAACTGTTTTTT
CASSPGTPSEKLFF
>-|TRBV7-9|14|-|TRBJ2-7
TGTGCCAGCACCCATGTACTGGAGGGATACGAGCAGTACTTC
CASTHVLEGYEQYF
>-|TRBV28|15|-|TRBJ2-7
TGTGCCAGCGGGCTACGGGGACCGACATCTCGCGAGCAGTACTTC
CASGLRGPTSREQYF
>-|TRBV5-6|12|few|TRBJ1-1
TGTGCCAGCAGCTGGGGGGGGGCTGAAGCTTTCTTT
CASSWGGAEAFF
>-|TRBV7-9|16|many|TRBJ2-1
TGTGCCAGCAGCGGAACGACAATGAGTCCCTACAATGAGCAGTTCTTC
CASSGTTMSPYNEQFF
>-|TRBV27|14|-|TRBJ2-7
TGTGCCAGCAGCCCCTATACCCCGTCCTACGAGCAGTACTTC
CASSPYTPSYEQYF
>-|TRBV7-9|14|few|TRBJ2-5
TGTGCCAGCAGCTTTTTGGAACCCCAAGAGACCCAGTACTTC
CASSFLEPQETQYF
>TRBD2|TRBV6-2/TRBV6-3|16|-|TRBJ2-3
TGTGCCAGCAGTTACTCCTTAGCGGGAGAAGGAGATACGCAGTATTTT
CASSYSLAGEGDTQYF
>TRBD1|TRBV15|14|few|TRBJ2-1
TGTGCCACCAGCATCGGGGACAGGAACAATGAGCAGTTCTTC
CATSIGDRNNEQFF
>TRBD2|TRBV3-1|16|-|TRBJ2-7
TGTGCCAGCAGCCAGGGACTAGCGGAGGTCTCCTACGAGCAGTACTTC
CASSQGLAEVSYEQYF
>-|TRBV5-6|14|-|TRBJ1-1
TGTGCCAGCAGCTTGGCAGAAGGGTACACTGAAGTTTTCTTT
CASSLAEGYTEVFF
>TRBD1|TRBV7-9|14|many|TRBJ2-7
TGTGCCAGCAGCTTGGGGACAGGGGTGCACGAGCAGTACTTC
CASSLGTGVHEQYF
>-|TRBV7-9|15|few|TRBJ1-1
TGTGCCAGCAGCGACCAGACAGCTGTTAACACTGAAGCTTTCTTT
CASSDQTAVNTEAFF
>-|TRBV6-2/TRBV6-3|13|-|TRBJ1-1
TGTGCCAGCAGTTATAGAAGTGAACTAGAAGCTTTCTTT
CASSYRSELEAFF
>-|TRBV9|17|many|TRBJ2-3
TGTGCCAGCAGCGTCTACGGGACAACCCATAGCACAGATACGCAGTATTTT
CASSVYGTTHSTDTQYF
>-|TRBV29-1|13|-|TRBJ1-4
TGCAGCGCTGCCGGGATTACTAATGAAAAACTGTTTTTT
CSAAGITNEKLFF
>-|TRBV2|16|-|TRBJ1-5
TGTGCCAGCAGTGCTGGAGACACATATAGCAATCAGCCCCAGCATTTT
CASSAGDTYSNQPQHF
>-|TRBV4-1|14|few|TRBJ1-1
TGCGCCAGCAGCCAAGCGTGGGGGAAATCTGAAGCTTTCTTT
CASSQAWGKSEAFF
>-|TRBV6-4|15|many|TRBJ1-5
TGTGCCAGCAGTTCTACAGGGTCTAGCAATCAGCCCCAGCATTTT
CASSSTGSSNQPQHF
>-|TRBV29-1|15|many|TRBJ2-7
TGCAGCGTTGAGATGCCGGGGTTGCTCCCCTACGAGCAGTACTTC
CSVEMPGLLPYEQYF
>-|TRBV2|12|many|TRBJ2-3
TGTGCCAGCAGCGAAATAGGGGGTACGCAGTATTTT
CASSEIGGTQYF
>TRBD2|TRBV4-3|16|few|TRBJ2-7
TGCGCCAGCAGCCAAGATTTGGGGGGGAGCTCCTACGAGCAGTACTTC
CASSQDLGGSSYEQYF